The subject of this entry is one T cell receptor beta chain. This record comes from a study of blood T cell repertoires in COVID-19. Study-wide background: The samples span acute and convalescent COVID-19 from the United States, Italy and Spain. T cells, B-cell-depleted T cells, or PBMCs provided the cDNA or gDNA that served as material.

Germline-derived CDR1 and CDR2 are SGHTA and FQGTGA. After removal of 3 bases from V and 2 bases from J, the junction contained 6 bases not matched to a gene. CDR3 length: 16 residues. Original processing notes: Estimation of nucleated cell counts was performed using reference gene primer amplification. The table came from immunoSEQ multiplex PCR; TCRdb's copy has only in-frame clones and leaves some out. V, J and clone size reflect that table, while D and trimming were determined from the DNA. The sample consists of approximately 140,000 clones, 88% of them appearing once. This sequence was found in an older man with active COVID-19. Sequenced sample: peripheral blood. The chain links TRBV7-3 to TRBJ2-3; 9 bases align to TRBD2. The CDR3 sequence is CASSLTRLAATDTQYF. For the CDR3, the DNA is TGTGCCAGCAGCTTGACCCGACTAGCGGCCACAGATACGCAGTATTTT.